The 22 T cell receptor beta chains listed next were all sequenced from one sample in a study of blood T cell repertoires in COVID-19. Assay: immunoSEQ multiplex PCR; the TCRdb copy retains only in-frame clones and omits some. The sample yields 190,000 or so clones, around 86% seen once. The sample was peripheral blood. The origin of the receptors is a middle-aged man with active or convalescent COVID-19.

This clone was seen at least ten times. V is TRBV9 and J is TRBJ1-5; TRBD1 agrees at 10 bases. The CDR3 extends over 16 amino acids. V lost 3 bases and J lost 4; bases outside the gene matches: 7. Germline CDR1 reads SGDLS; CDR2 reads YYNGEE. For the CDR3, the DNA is TGTGCCAGCAGCGGACCGGGACAGGGGACAAATCAGCCCCAGCATTTT. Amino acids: CASSGPGQGTNQPQHF.

CDR3 in DNA: TGTGCCAGCAGCTTCGGAGGTAGCGGGGGTACAGATACGCAGTATTTT. It codes for CASSFGGSGGTDTQYF. The chain links TRBV7-9 to TRBJ2-3, with 9 bases fitting TRBD2. Germline V gives CDR1 SEHNR, CDR2 FQNEAQ (reference sequence). This CDR3 is 16 amino acids long. V trimming: 3 bases; J trimming: 3 bases; junction bases outside the gene matches: 7. Using reference TRBV7-9 and TRBJ2-3 for the parts outside the CDR3, the full variable domain is DTGVSQNPRHKITKRGQNVTFRCDPISEHNRLYWYRQTLGQGPEFLTYFQNEAQLEKSRLLSDRFSAERPKGSFSTLEIQRTEQGDSAMYLCASSFGGSGGTDTQYFGPGTRLTVL.

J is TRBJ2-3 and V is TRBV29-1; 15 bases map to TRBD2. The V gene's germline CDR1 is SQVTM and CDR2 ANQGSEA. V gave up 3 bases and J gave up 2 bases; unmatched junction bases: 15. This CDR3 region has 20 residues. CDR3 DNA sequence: TGCAGCGTTGAGGGGAAACTTGGGACTAGCGGGGGGAACCCCACAGATACGCAGTATTTT. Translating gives CSVEGKLGTSGGNPTDTQYF.

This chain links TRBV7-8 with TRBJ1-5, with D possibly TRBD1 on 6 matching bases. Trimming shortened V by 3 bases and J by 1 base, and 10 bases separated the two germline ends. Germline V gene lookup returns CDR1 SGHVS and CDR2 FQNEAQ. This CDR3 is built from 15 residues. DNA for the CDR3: TGTGCCAGCAGCTTCAACAGGGACAGCAATCAGCCCCAGCATTTT. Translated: CASSFNRDSNQPQHF.

CDR3: CASSHGQGLNEKLFF. The CDR3 DNA is TGCGCCAGCAGCCATGGACAGGGGCTTAATGAAAAACTGTTTTTT. The rearrangement joins TRBV4-1 to TRBJ1-4, with 9 bases matching TRBD1. The CDR3 totals 15 residues. The germline V gene has CDR1 MGHRA and CDR2 YSYEKL. V was pared by 3 bases and J by 4 bases, with 3 bases of the junction left unmatched.

The CDR3 sequence: CASIPSGGISYGYTF. CDR3 nucleotides: TGTGCCAGCATCCCTTCGGGGGGGATTAGCTATGGCTACACCTTC. The chain combines TRBV7-2 with TRBJ1-2, with TRBD1 as a possible D gene (5 bases). CDR1 is SGHTA, CDR2 FQGNSA, per germline. The CDR3 is 15 residues long. V lost 7 bases, J lost 4 bases, and 19 bases lay in between.

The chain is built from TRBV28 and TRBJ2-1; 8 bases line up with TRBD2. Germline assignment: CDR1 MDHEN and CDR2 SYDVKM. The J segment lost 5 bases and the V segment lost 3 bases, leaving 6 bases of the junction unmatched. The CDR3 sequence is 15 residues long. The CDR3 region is CASSFWSGGNNEQFF. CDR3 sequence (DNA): TGTGCCAGCAGTTTTTGGAGCGGGGGTAACAATGAGCAGTTCTTC.

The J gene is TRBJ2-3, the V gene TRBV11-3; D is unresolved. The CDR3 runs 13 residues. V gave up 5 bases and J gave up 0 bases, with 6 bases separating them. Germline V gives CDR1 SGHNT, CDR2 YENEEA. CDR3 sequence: CASSNYSTDTQYF. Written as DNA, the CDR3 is TGTGCCAGCAGCAACTACAGCACAGATACGCAGTATTTT.

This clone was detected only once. The CDR3 DNA reads as TGTGCCAGCAGGACGGGACTAGCGGGACACACAGATACGCAGTATTTT. It yields the protein CASRTGLAGHTDTQYF. This rearrangement joins TRBV11-2 to TRBJ2-3; TRBD2 aligns across 13 bases. This CDR3 contains 16 residues. Germline V lookup: CDR1 SGHAT, CDR2 FQNNGV. With V trimmed by 6 bases and J by 2 bases, 5 bases remained unmatched.

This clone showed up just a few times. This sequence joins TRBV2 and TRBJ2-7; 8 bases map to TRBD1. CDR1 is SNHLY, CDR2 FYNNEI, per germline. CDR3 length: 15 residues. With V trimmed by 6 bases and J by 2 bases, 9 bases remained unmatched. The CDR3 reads CASSGQGDSAYEQYF. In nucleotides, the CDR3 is TGTGCCAGCAGCGGACAGGGAGACTCTGCCTACGAGCAGTACTTC. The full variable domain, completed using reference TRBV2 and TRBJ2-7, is EPEVTQTPSHQVTQMGQEVILRCVPISNHLYFYWYRQILGQKVEFLVSFYNNEISEKSEIFDDQFSVERPDGSNFTLKIRSTKLEDSAMYFCASSGQGDSAYEQYFGPGTRLTVT.

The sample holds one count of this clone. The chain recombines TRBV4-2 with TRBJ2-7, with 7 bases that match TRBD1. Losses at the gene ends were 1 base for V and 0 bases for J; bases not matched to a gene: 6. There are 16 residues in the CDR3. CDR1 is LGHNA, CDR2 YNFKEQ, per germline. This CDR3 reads CASSQVGTANSYEQYF. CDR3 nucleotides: TGTGCCAGCAGCCAAGTGGGGACAGCGAACTCCTACGAGCAGTACTTC.

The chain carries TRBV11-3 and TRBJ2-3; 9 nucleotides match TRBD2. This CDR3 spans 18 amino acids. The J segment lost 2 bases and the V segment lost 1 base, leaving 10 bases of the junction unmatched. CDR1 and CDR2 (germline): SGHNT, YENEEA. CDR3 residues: CASSLVLASGDLTDTQYF. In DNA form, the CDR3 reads TGTGCCAGCAGCTTAGTATTGGCTAGCGGGGACCTCACAGATACGCAGTATTTT.

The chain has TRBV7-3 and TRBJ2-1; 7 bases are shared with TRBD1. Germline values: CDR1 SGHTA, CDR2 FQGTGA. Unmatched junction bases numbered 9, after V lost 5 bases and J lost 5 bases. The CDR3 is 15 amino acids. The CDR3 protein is CASSPTGSGDNEQFF. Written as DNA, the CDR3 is TGTGCCAGCAGCCCGACAGGGTCTGGGGACAATGAGCAGTTCTTC.

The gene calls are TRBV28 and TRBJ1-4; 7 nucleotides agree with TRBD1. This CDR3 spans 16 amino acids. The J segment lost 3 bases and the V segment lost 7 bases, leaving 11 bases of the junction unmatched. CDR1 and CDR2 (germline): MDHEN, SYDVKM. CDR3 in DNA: TGTGCCAGCAAAAACAGGGGCACCCGATCTAATGAAAAACTGTTTTTT. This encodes CASKNRGTRSNEKLFF.

The CDR3, as DNA: TGTGCCAGTAGGCCGGGACAGGGGGCGGGCTATGGCTACACCTTC. Its protein product is CASRPGQGAGYGYTF. The chain links TRBV19 to TRBJ1-2; 12 positions match TRBD1. The CDR3 has 15 residues. Trimming at V came to 6 bases and at J to 4 bases, leaving 6 bases not matched to a gene. CDR1 LNHDA and CDR2 SQIVND come from the germline V gene (reference sequence).

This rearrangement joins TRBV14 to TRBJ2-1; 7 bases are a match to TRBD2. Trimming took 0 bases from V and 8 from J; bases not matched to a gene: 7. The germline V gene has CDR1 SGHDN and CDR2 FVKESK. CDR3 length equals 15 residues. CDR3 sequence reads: CASSQDPAGRDEQFF. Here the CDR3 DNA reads TGTGCCAGCAGCCAAGACCCCGCAGGGAGGGATGAGCAGTTCTTC.

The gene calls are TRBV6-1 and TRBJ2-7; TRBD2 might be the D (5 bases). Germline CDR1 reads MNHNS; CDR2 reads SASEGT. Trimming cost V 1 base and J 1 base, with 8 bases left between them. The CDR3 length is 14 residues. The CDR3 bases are TGTGCCAGCAGTGAAGTAAGCGGTTCCTACGAGCAGTACTTC. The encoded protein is CASSEVSGSYEQYF.

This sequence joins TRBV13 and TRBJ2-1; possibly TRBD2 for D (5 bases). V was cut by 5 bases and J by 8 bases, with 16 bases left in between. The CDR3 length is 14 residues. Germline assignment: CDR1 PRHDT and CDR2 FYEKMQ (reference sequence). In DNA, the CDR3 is TGTGCCAGCAGCCTTGGACTGAATTGGGATGAGCAGTTCTTC. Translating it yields CASSLGLNWDEQFF.

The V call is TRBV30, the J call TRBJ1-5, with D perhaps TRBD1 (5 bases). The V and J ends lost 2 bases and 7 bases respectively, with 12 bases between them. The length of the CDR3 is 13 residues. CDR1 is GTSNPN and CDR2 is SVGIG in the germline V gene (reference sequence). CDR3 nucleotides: TGTGCCTGGAGTACGAAGGGGAACCAGCCCCAGCATTTT. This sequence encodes CAWSTKGNQPQHF.

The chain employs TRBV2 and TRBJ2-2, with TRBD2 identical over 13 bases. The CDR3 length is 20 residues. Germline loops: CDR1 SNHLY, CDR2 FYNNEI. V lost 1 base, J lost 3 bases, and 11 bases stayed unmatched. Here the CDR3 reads CASSEVGELAGGPDTGELFF. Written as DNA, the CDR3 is TGTGCCAGCAGTGAAGTCGGAGAACTAGCGGGGGGGCCAGACACCGGGGAGCTGTTTTTT.

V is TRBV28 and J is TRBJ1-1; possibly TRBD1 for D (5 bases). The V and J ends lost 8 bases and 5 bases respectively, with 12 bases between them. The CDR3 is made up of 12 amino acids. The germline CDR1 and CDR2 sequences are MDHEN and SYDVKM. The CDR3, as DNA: TGTGCCAGCGCGGGGGGAAGGACTGAAGCTTTCTTT. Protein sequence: CASAGGRTEAFF.

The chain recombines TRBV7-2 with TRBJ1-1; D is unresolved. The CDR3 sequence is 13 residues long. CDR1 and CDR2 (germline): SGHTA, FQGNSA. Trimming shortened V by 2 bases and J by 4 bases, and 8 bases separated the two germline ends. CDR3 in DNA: TGTGCCAGCAGCTTATACCGGAGCACTGAAGCTTTCTTT. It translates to CASSLYRSTEAFF.